Below, 8 T cell receptor beta chains from the same sample are listed, as sequenced in a study of T cells after yellow fever vaccination (dated by TCRdb to between 2018 and 2021). Explained via the paper, the treatment or condition label denotes: live attenuated yellow fever vaccine strain. Library prep was done by 5' RACE. TCRdb shows the sequencer as Illumina HiSeq 2500. In TCRdb, the public reads were trimmed at Q25 with fastp and aligned with MiXCR, with productive beta chains retained. Records with the same CDR3 protein are collapsed into one entry carrying the most frequent genes and DNA. The sample records approximately 24,000 distinct CDR3 sequences, about 5.5% of which are singletons. The ten most abundant clones make up roughly 12% of the sample. The sample consisted of PBMCs, either bulk or a sorted T-cell subset (CD4+, CD8+, memory, or dextramer-sorted; not recorded which), taken 15 days after the yellow fever booster vaccination. These receptors were taken from a man younger than 45 who received the YFV17D yellow fever vaccine.

This clonotype was observed a single time. With a much larger clone just one base away, this may be a read error. Since no conserved phenylalanine or tryptophan closes the CDR3, a read error is the likely cause. The chain combines TRBV29-1 with TRBJ2-7, with TRBD1 as a possible D gene (6 bases). The CDR3 contains 11 residues. CDR1 is SQVTM and CDR2 is ANQGSEA in the germline V gene. Trimming cost V 7 bases and J 6 bases, with 13 bases left between them. CDR3 bases: TGCAGCGCTACTACAGGGCTCGAGCAGTACCTC. Translated, it gives CSATTGLEQYL.

This clonotype was observed at least ten times. V gene TRBV20-1 combines with J gene TRBJ2-1; a weak D match, TRBD1 (5 bases). The V and J ends lost 5 bases and 8 bases respectively, with 16 bases between them. This CDR3 contains 13 residues. The V gene's germline CDR1 is DFQATT and CDR2 SNEGSKA (reference sequence). CDR3 DNA: TGCAGTGCTTGCGACAGAGACAAGGATGAGCAGTTCTTC. Translated: CSACDRDKDEQFF.

This clonotype was found many times. The chain links TRBV28 to TRBJ2-7; the D is unclear. Germline values: CDR1 MDHEN, CDR2 SYDVKM. The CDR3 is 16 residues long. V lost 5 bases to trimming and J lost 2 bases, with 19 bases between them. The chain's CDR3 is CASSPLGATGTYEQYF. The CDR3 DNA sequence: TGTGCCAGCAGTCCCTTAGGAGCGACCGGAACCTACGAGCAGTACTTC.

This clonotype was found many times. V and J are TRBV18 and TRBJ1-1; D unclear. The V gene's germline CDR1 is KGHSH and CDR2 LQKENI. V was shortened by 5 bases and J by 1 base, with 8 bases between the two germline ends. This CDR3 has 13 amino acids. CDR3 bases: TGTGCCAGCTCATCGGACCCGAACACTGAAGCTTTCTTT. Its translation: CASSSDPNTEAFF. Filled out from reference TRBV18 and TRBJ1-1, the complete variable domain reads NAGVMQNPRHLVRRRGQEARLRCSPMKGHSHVYWYRQLPEEGLKFMVYLQKENIIDESGMPKERFSAEFPKEGPSILRIQQVVRGDSAAYFCASSSDPNTEAFFGQGTRLTVV.

This clonotype came up many times. The V gene is TRBV29-1, the J gene TRBJ1-2, with D unclear. The V gene lost 7 bases and the J gene lost 4 bases, with 10 bases spanning the gap. CDR1 is SQVTM, CDR2 ANQGSEA, per germline. The CDR3 is 11 amino acids. Written as DNA, the CDR3 is TGCAGCGCGGGCAGGAGCTATGGCTACACCTTC. This encodes CSAGRSYGYTF.

This clonotype has a handful of counts. This chain's CDR3 is CSARDGTTSKHEQFF. In nucleotides, the CDR3 is TGCAGTGCTAGAGATGGGACCACTAGCAAGCATGAGCAGTTCTTC. The J gene is TRBJ2-1, the V gene TRBV20-1; D is perhaps TRBD2 (6 bases). The CDR3 runs to 15 residues. The V end lost 0 bases, the J end lost 8 bases, and 17 bases lay between the germline ends. Germline-derived CDR1 and CDR2 are DFQATT and SNEGSKA (reference sequence).

The sample holds many counts of this clonotype. The chain has TRBV9 and TRBJ2-7; 10 positions agree with TRBD2. This CDR3 spans 15 amino acids. The germline V gene has CDR1 SGDLS and CDR2 YYNGEE. J gave up 5 bases and V 3 bases, and 8 bases lay outside the gene matches. The chain's CDR3 is CASSAKPGTSDEQYF. CDR3 DNA: TGTGCCAGCAGCGCGAAACCCGGGACTAGCGACGAGCAGTACTTC.

This clonotype occurred many times. The chain combines TRBV6-2 or TRBV6-3 with TRBJ2-3, with 16 positions matching TRBD2. There are 20 residues in the CDR3. The V gene's germline CDR1 is MNHEY and CDR2 SVGEGT. Trimming took 2 bases from V and 7 from J; bases not matched to a gene: 15. The DNA of the CDR3 is TGTGCCAGCAGTTACGGATTCCCCGGGACTAGCGGGAGGGCCGTGAATACGCAGTATTTT. Its translation: CASSYGFPGTSGRAVNTQYF.